This T cell receptor beta chain was observed in a study of lymphopenia after photon versus proton radiotherapy. Comment on this clone: The antigen remains undetermined.

Method: immunoSEQ multiplex PCR; TCRdb's copy keeps in-frame clones and lacks some. The data show around 29,000 clones, with approximately 93% seen just once and about 0.72% held by the top ten. Study-level points and caveats: After lymphocyte nadir, photon-treated repertoires showed oligoclonal expansion, especially CD8+ Temra.

The sequence derives from a woman in her 50s with cholangiocarcinoma. The sequences come from peripheral blood, collected from a patient treated with photon-based radiotherapy.

This CDR3 reads CASNRDRGSYEQYF. The CDR3 DNA follows: TGTGCCAGCAACCGGGACAGGGGCTCCTACGAGCAGTACTTC. The chain couples TRBV2 to TRBJ2-7; 10 nucleotides match TRBD1. J gave up 0 bases and V 7 bases, and 3 bases lay outside the gene matches. This CDR3 spans 14 amino acids. From germline, CDR1 is SNHLY and CDR2 FYNNEI.